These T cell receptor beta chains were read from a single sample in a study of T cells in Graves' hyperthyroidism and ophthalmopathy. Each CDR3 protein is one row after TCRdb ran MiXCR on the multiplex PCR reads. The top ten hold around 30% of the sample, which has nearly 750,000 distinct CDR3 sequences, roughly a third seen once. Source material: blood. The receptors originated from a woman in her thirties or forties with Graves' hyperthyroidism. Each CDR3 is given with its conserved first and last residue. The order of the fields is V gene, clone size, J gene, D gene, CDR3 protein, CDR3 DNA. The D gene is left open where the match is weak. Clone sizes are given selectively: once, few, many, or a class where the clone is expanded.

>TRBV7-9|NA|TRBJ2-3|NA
CASSQEYLLSNTQYF
TGCGCCAGCAGCCAAGAGTACTTATTGTCAAATACGCAGTATTTT
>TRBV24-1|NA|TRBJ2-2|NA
CATSDFWGQAGELFF
TGTGCCACCAGTGATTTCTGGGGCCAAGCCGGGGAGCTGTTTTTT
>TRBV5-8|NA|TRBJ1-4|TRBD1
CASSLQGVEKLFF
TGTGCCAGCAGCCTCCAGGGGGTTGAAAAACTGTTTTTT
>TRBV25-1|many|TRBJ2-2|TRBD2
CASSEWSTSGRTGELFF
TGTGCCAGCAGTGAATGGTCCACTAGCGGTCGCACCGGGGAGCTGTTTTTT
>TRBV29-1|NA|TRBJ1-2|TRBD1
CSVGTAGRGQRDYTF
TGCAGCGTTGGGACAGCGGGCAGGGGGCAGAGAGACTACACCTTC
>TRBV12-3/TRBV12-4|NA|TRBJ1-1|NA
CASSSFLRLLNTEAFF
TGTGCCAGCAGTTCGTTCCTACGGCTACTGAACACTGAAGCTTTCTTT
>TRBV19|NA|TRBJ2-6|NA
CASSILGMQSYSGANVLTF
TGTGCCAGTAGTATATTGGGGATGCAATCCTACTCTGGGGCCAACGTCCTGACTTTC
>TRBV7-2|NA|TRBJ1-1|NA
CASSLAQAEEAFF
TGTGCCAGCAGCTTAGCGCAGGCGGAAGAAGCTTTCTTT
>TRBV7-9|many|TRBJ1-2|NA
CASSLAYSVKGGYTF
TGTGCCAGCAGCTTAGCGTATTCGGTGAAGGGTGGCTACACCTTC
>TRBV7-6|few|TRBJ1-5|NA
CASSPGTLLNQPQHF
TGTGCCAGCAGCCCTGGGACGTTACTCAATCAGCCCCAGCATTTT
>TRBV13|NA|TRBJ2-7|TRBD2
CASSQVLAGGSYEQYF
TGCGCCAGCAGCCAGGTGCTAGCGGGAGGATCCTACGAGCAGTACTTC
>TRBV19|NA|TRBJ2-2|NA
CASSIVAGSGELFF
TGTGCCAGTAGTATAGTAGCAGGCTCCGGGGAGCTGTTTTTT
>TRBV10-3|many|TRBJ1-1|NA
CAIRQGNTEAFF
TGTGCCATTAGACAAGGTAACACTGAAGCTTTCTTT
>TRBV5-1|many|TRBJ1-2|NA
CASSLDGNYYGYTF
TGCGCCAGCAGCTTAGACGGAAACTACTATGGCTACACCTTC
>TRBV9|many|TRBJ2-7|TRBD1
CASSETGAGNEQYF
TGTGCCAGCAGCGAGACAGGGGCTGGTAACGAGCAGTACTTC
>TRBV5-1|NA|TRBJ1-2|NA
CASSLVGQVEYGYTF
TGCGCCAGCAGCTTGGTAGGGCAGGTGGAGTATGGCTACACCTTC
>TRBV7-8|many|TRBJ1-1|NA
CASSQLETPYTEAFF
TGTGCCAGCAGCCAATTGGAGACCCCTTACACTGAAGCTTTCTTT
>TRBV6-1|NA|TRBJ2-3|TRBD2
CASSTPLGGGYNEQFF
TGTGCCAGCAGCACGCCCTTAGGCGGGGGGTACAATGAGCAGTTCTTT
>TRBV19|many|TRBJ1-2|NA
CASKRTDGYTF
TGTGCCAGTAAGCGGACTGATGGCTACACCTTC
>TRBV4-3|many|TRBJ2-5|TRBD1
CASSLGQGGETQYF
TGTGCCAGCAGTTTGGGACAGGGTGGGGAGACCCAGTACTTC
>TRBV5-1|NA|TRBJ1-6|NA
CASSQTDRSNSPLHF
TGCGCCAGCAGCCAAACGGACAGAAGTAATTCACCCCTCCACTTT
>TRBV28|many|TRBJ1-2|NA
CASVSNSNYGYTF
TGTGCCAGCGTGTCGAACAGTAACTATGGCTACACCTTC
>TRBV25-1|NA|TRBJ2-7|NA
CASSETGISYEQYF
TGTGCCAGCAGTGAAACAGGGATTTCCTACGAGCAGTACTTC
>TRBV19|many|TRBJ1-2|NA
CASSIDSLVDGYTF
TGTGCCAGTAGTATCGACAGCCTCGTCGATGGCTACACCTTC
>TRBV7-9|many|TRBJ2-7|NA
CASSLGRRESEEQYF
TGTGCCAGCAGCTTAGGACGGAGGGAATCGGAAGAGCAGTACTTC
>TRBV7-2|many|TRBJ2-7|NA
CASSYTSNYEQYF
TGTGCCAGCAGCTATACTTCCAACTACGAGCAGTACTTC
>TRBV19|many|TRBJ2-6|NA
CASTYLGANVLTF
TGTGCCAGTACCTACCTCGGGGCCAACGTCCTGACTTTC
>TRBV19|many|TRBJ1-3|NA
CASSIAGHTIYF
TGTGCCAGTAGTATAGCAGGGCACACCATATATTTT
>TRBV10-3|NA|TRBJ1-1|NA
CASTRRESTEAFF
TGTGCCAGCACTAGGCGAGAGAGCACTGAAGCTTTCTTT